This is a list of T cell receptor beta chains from one sample in a study of T cells in Graves' hyperthyroidism and ophthalmopathy. TCRdb re-analysed the multiplex PCR reads in MiXCR, keeping a single row per CDR3 protein. The sample shows fewer than 800,000 distinct CDR3 sequences, around 17% of them seen only once. Sample: blood. These receptors originate from a man aged 18 to 30 with Graves' hyperthyroidism. CDR3s include the opening cysteine and the closing phenylalanine or tryptophan. D genes are given only for firm matches. Where a row states a size, it is once, few, many or the class of an expanded clone; other rows omit it.

.	TRBV7-2	many	TRBJ2-5	TGTGCCAGCAGCCAACGCGGACTTCAAGAGACCCAGTACTTC	CASSQRGLQETQYF
TRBD2	TRBV2	many	TRBJ2-5	TGTGCCAGCAGGGCGACTAGCGGGAGGTGGGAGACCCAGTACTTC	CASRATSGRWETQYF
TRBD1	TRBV20-1	many	TRBJ1-2	TGCAGTGCCGGACAGGGGCCCTATGGCTACACCTTC	CSAGQGPYGYTF
.	TRBV18	few	TRBJ1-6	TGTGCCAGCTCGCCCGGGCGGGGGGGTAATTCACCCCTCCACTTT	CASSPGRGGNSPLHF
.	TRBV30	many	TRBJ1-2	TGTGCCTGGAGTGTCGGGGGGGGCTACACCTTC	CAWSVGGGYTF
.	TRBV7-3	few	TRBJ1-1	TGTGCCAGCAGCTCGTCGTGGGCCACTGAAGCTTTCTTT	CASSSSWATEAFF
.	TRBV29-1	few	TRBJ2-7	TGCAGCGTTGAAGACCCTTTAGCGGTCCCCTACGAGCAGTACTTC	CSVEDPLAVPYEQYF
TRBD1	TRBV28	few	TRBJ1-4	TGTGCCAGCAGTCCAGGGGGCGGTGAAAAACTGTTTTTT	CASSPGGGEKLFF
TRBD1	TRBV6-2/TRBV6-3	.	TRBJ2-3	TGTGCCAGCACTTTCGGACAGGGGCTGGATACGCAGTATTTT	CASTFGQGLDTQYF
TRBD2	TRBV20-1	many	TRBJ2-7	TGCAGTGCTAGTGGAGCGGGAGACGAGCAGTACTTC	CSASGAGDEQYF
.	TRBV11-2	many	TRBJ2-1	TGTGCCAGCAGCTTAGATAGCGGGACAGGGACTGAGCAGTTCTTC	CASSLDSGTGTEQFF
.	TRBV7-3	.	TRBJ2-2	TGTGCCAGCAGCCCACAGGGTTCTGACACCGGGGAGCTGTTTTTT	CASSPQGSDTGELFF
.	TRBV20-1	.	TRBJ1-3	TGCAGTGCTAGAGATGCCTCCGGGACCCTTGGCGGAAACACCATATATTTT	CSARDASGTLGGNTIYF
.	TRBV28	.	TRBJ2-3	TGTGCCAGCATAGATGGGTCCCTAACGGGAGATACGCAGTATTTT	CASIDGSLTGDTQYF
TRBD1	TRBV20-1	many	TRBJ2-1	TGCAGTGCTCACCAACCGGGACAGGGGGTCAATGAGCAGTTCTTC	CSAHQPGQGVNEQFF
.	TRBV19	.	TRBJ1-1	TGTGCCACCAGTCTAGGGGTAACTGAAGCTTTCTTT	CATSLGVTEAFF
TRBD2	TRBV20-1	many	TRBJ2-3	TGCAGTGCATTCGGGACTAGCGGTGCGTGGGATACGCAGTATTTT	CSAFGTSGAWDTQYF
TRBD2	TRBV28	.	TRBJ2-6	TGTGCCAGCAGTTTGGGACTAGCGGGCCCCGGGGCCAACGTCCTGACTTTC	CASSLGLAGPGANVLTF
TRBD1	TRBV7-3	many	TRBJ1-1	TGTGCCAGCAGCTATGCACCGGGACAGTCTGAAGCTTTCTTT	CASSYAPGQSEAFF
.	TRBV2	many	TRBJ2-6	TGTGCCAGCAGTGAGGGACCCGGGGCCAACGTCCTGACTTTC	CASSEGPGANVLTF
.	TRBV3-1	many	TRBJ1-1	TGTGCCAGCAGCCTAAATCCCTCGGAGAGGACTGAAGCTTTCTTT	CASSLNPSERTEAFF
TRBD1	TRBV29-1	.	TRBJ2-1	TGCAGCGTTGACCCCCGGGACAGAAACAATGAGCAGTTCTTC	CSVDPRDRNNEQFF
.	TRBV12-3/TRBV12-4	many	TRBJ2-1	TGTGCCAGCAGCATCCGGACGGATTACAATGAGCAGTTCTTC	CASSIRTDYNEQFF
.	TRBV12-3/TRBV12-4	many	TRBJ1-1	TGTGCCAGCAGTTGGGGACCGGGGGCGGACACTGAAGCTTTCTTT	CASSWGPGADTEAFF
.	TRBV15	.	TRBJ2-1	TGTGCCACCAGCGACGGCTATTACTCCTACAATGAGCAGTTCTTC	CATSDGYYSYNEQFF
TRBD2	TRBV20-1	.	TRBJ2-7	TGCAGTGCTAGGGAGTTAGCGGGAGGGTATTACAATGAGCAGTACTTC	CSARELAGGYYNEQYF
.	TRBV7-2	.	TRBJ2-2	TGTGCCAGCCAGGCCGGGGGCTGGCTCACCGGGGAGCTGTTTTTT	CASQAGGWLTGELFF
TRBD1	TRBV6-2/TRBV6-3	.	TRBJ2-5	TGTGCCAGCGGAAGATCGGACAGGGGCGCAGAGACCCAGTACTTC	CASGRSDRGAETQYF
TRBD1	TRBV20-1	.	TRBJ2-7	TGCAGTGCTAGAGACCGGGACAGGGGGTTTGGGGAGCAGTACTTC	CSARDRDRGFGEQYF
.	TRBV28	.	TRBJ2-1	TGTGCCAGCACCATGGACCGAGATGGGGAGCAGTTCTTC	CASTMDRDGEQFF
TRBD1	TRBV20-1	many	TRBJ1-1	TGCAGTGCTAGAGATCCAGACAGGGGGTCGGGGAACACTGAAGCTTTCTTT	CSARDPDRGSGNTEAFF